These T cell receptor beta chains were read from a single sample in a study of low-dose radiotherapy and immunotherapy resistance in tumors. TCRdb re-called the reads with MiXCR, one entry per CDR3 protein. This table holds 50,000 or so distinct CDR3 sequences, about 25% found once. The sequences come from PBMCs, collected after low-dose radiotherapy plus immunotherapy. The source is a male donor with prostate cancer. The CDR3 runs from the conserved cysteine through the conserved F or W. Fields, in order: V gene, J gene, clone size, D gene, CDR3 protein, CDR3 DNA. D genes are given only for firm matches. Expanded clones are given a class, and other clones once, few, many or no size at all.

V gene: TRBV20-1; J gene: TRBJ2-7; clone size: few; D gene: NA; CDR3 protein: CSARVQGSGEQYF; CDR3 DNA: TGCAGTGCTAGAGTGCAGGGCAGTGGCGAGCAGTACTTC
V gene: TRBV15; J gene: TRBJ2-2; clone size: many; D gene: TRBD1; CDR3 protein: CATRPGQSTGELFF; CDR3 DNA: TGTGCCACAAGACCGGGACAGTCTACCGGGGAGCTGTTTTTT
V gene: TRBV20-1; J gene: TRBJ2-7; clone size: many; D gene: TRBD1; CDR3 protein: CSARQGDYEQYF; CDR3 DNA: TGCAGTGCTAGACAGGGGGACTACGAGCAGTACTTC
V gene: TRBV24-1; J gene: TRBJ1-5; clone size: few; D gene: NA; CDR3 protein: CATQDRPYQPQHF; CDR3 DNA: TGTGCCACCCAAGACAGACCGTATCAGCCCCAGCATTTT
V gene: TRBV18; J gene: TRBJ1-5; clone size: many; D gene: NA; CDR3 protein: CASSLQNRDQPQHF; CDR3 DNA: TGTGCCAGCTCACTCCAAAATAGGGATCAGCCCCAGCATTTT
V gene: TRBV4-1; J gene: TRBJ2-7; clone size: many; D gene: NA; CDR3 protein: CASSQDPGRVDYEQYF; CDR3 DNA: TGCGCCAGCAGCCAAGATCCGGGCAGGGTCGACTACGAGCAGTACTTC
V gene: TRBV9; J gene: TRBJ2-1; clone size: many; D gene: NA; CDR3 protein: CASKPGHSGDEQFF; CDR3 DNA: TGTGCCAGCAAACCGGGACACAGTGGGGATGAGCAGTTCTTC
V gene: TRBV6-2/TRBV6-3; J gene: TRBJ2-1; clone size: many; D gene: TRBD2; CDR3 protein: CASRGLAGKSYNEQFF; CDR3 DNA: TGTGCCAGCAGAGGACTAGCGGGGAAGTCCTACAATGAGCAGTTCTTC
V gene: TRBV12-3/TRBV12-4; J gene: TRBJ1-5; clone size: many; D gene: NA; CDR3 protein: CASRVSGGLSNQPQHF; CDR3 DNA: TGTGCCAGCAGAGTTTCCGGAGGGCTTAGCAATCAGCCCCAGCATTTT
V gene: TRBV11-1; J gene: TRBJ2-3; clone size: many; D gene: TRBD2; CDR3 protein: CASSLTTTSGSDTQYF; CDR3 DNA: TGTGCCAGCAGCCTAACCACAACTAGCGGCTCAGATACGCAGTATTTT
V gene: TRBV20-1; J gene: TRBJ1-2; clone size: once; D gene: TRBD1; CDR3 protein: CRGGTGEQYGYTF; CDR3 DNA: TGCAGGGGGGGGACAGGGGAACAATATGGCTACACCTTC
V gene: TRBV14; J gene: TRBJ2-7; clone size: many; D gene: NA; CDR3 protein: CASSQVFSGGYEQYF; CDR3 DNA: TGTGCCAGCAGCCAAGTGTTTTCTGGGGGCTACGAGCAGTACTTC
V gene: TRBV7-9; J gene: TRBJ2-1; clone size: NA; D gene: NA; CDR3 protein: CASSSSPPYNEQFF; CDR3 DNA: TGTGCCAGCAGCTCCAGTCCCCCGTACAATGAGCAGTTCTTC
V gene: TRBV5-1; J gene: TRBJ1-6; clone size: many; D gene: TRBD1; CDR3 protein: CASSLSGQGRNSPLHF; CDR3 DNA: TGCGCCAGCAGCTTGTCGGGACAGGGGAGGAATTCACCCCTCCACTTT
V gene: TRBV7-2; J gene: TRBJ2-7; clone size: NA; D gene: NA; CDR3 protein: CASSLAREYYEQYF; CDR3 DNA: TGTGCCAGCAGCTTAGCCAGGGAGTACTACGAGCAGTACTTC
V gene: TRBV15; J gene: TRBJ1-5; clone size: once; D gene: TRBD1; CDR3 protein: CATSRENFRTGDIWNQPQHF; CDR3 DNA: TGTGCCACCAGCAGAGAAAACTTCCGGACAGGGGATATATGGAATCAGCCCCAGCATTTT
V gene: TRBV20-1; J gene: TRBJ2-1; clone size: many; D gene: NA; CDR3 protein: CSADREPEQFF; CDR3 DNA: TGCAGTGCGGACCGGGAGCCTGAGCAGTTCTTC
V gene: TRBV28; J gene: TRBJ2-5; clone size: NA; D gene: TRBD2; CDR3 protein: CASRVQLGLAGQETQYF; CDR3 DNA: TGTGCCAGCAGGGTCCAACTGGGACTAGCGGGGCAAGAGACCCAGTACTTC
V gene: TRBV20-1; J gene: TRBJ2-7; clone size: NA; D gene: NA; CDR3 protein: CSAQATIGDGYEQYF; CDR3 DNA: TGCAGTGCTCAGGCAACTATCGGGGACGGCTACGAGCAGTACTTC
V gene: TRBV20-1; J gene: TRBJ1-1; clone size: many; D gene: NA; CDR3 protein: CSASGGRAEAFF; CDR3 DNA: TGCAGTGCTAGTGGAGGGAGGGCTGAAGCTTTCTTT
V gene: TRBV20-1; J gene: TRBJ2-3; clone size: many; D gene: NA; CDR3 protein: CSARPGGATDTQYF; CDR3 DNA: TGCAGTGCTAGACCGGGCGGGGCCACAGATACGCAGTATTTT
V gene: TRBV24-1; J gene: TRBJ2-1; clone size: NA; D gene: NA; CDR3 protein: CATSKEAGSTYNEQFF; CDR3 DNA: TGTGCCACCAGTAAAGAGGCGGGTTCGACCTACAATGAGCAGTTCTTC
V gene: TRBV7-2; J gene: TRBJ2-7; clone size: many; D gene: NA; CDR3 protein: CASSLDARDYEQYF; CDR3 DNA: TGTGCCAGCAGCTTGGATGCTAGGGACTACGAGCAGTACTTC
V gene: TRBV18; J gene: TRBJ2-7; clone size: NA; D gene: TRBD1; CDR3 protein: CASSPRTGVYEQYF; CDR3 DNA: TGTGCCAGCTCACCAAGGACAGGAGTCTACGAGCAGTACTTC
V gene: TRBV12-3/TRBV12-4; J gene: TRBJ1-1; clone size: many; D gene: NA; CDR3 protein: CASSARSGGRTEAFF; CDR3 DNA: TGTGCCAGCAGCGCCCGATCGGGGGGCCGCACTGAAGCTTTCTTT
V gene: TRBV29-1; J gene: TRBJ2-7; clone size: once; D gene: NA; CDR3 protein: CSVWTGRTNEQYF; CDR3 DNA: TGCAGCGTTTGGACTGGGAGAACTAACGAGCAGTACTTC
V gene: TRBV12-3/TRBV12-4; J gene: TRBJ1-2; clone size: NA; D gene: TRBD1; CDR3 protein: CASSLTGTGKIANYGYTF; CDR3 DNA: TGTGCCAGCAGTTTAACCGGGACAGGGAAAATCGCGAACTATGGCTACACCTTC
V gene: TRBV3-1; J gene: TRBJ1-2; clone size: many; D gene: NA; CDR3 protein: CASSQYPGTFYGYTF; CDR3 DNA: TGTGCCAGCAGCCAATACCCCGGGACATTCTATGGCTACACCTTC
V gene: TRBV12-3/TRBV12-4; J gene: TRBJ1-1; clone size: many; D gene: NA; CDR3 protein: CASRFTTGEAFF; CDR3 DNA: TGTGCCAGCAGGTTTACGACAGGTGAAGCTTTCTTT
V gene: TRBV15; J gene: TRBJ2-7; clone size: many; D gene: NA; CDR3 protein: CATSRAVGTYEQYF; CDR3 DNA: TGTGCCACCAGCAGAGCGGTCGGAACCTACGAGCAGTACTTC
V gene: TRBV18; J gene: TRBJ1-2; clone size: many; D gene: TRBD1; CDR3 protein: CASSPEQGAAGYTF; CDR3 DNA: TGTGCCAGCTCACCAGAACAGGGGGCGGCTGGCTACACCTTC
V gene: TRBV4-3; J gene: TRBJ2-5; clone size: many; D gene: NA; CDR3 protein: CASSQLQGWETQYF; CDR3 DNA: TGCGCCAGCAGCCAACTACAGGGCTGGGAGACCCAGTACTTC
V gene: TRBV7-3; J gene: TRBJ2-1; clone size: many; D gene: TRBD2; CDR3 protein: CASSLPMGGSKNEQFF; CDR3 DNA: TGTGCCAGCAGCTTACCAATGGGCGGGAGTAAAAATGAGCAGTTCTTC
V gene: TRBV5-1; J gene: TRBJ2-1; clone size: many; D gene: TRBD2; CDR3 protein: CASSSPGLAGFRRNEQFF; CDR3 DNA: TGCGCCAGCAGCTCTCCGGGACTAGCGGGCTTTCGTCGCAATGAGCAGTTCTTC
V gene: TRBV6-2/TRBV6-3; J gene: TRBJ2-5; clone size: NA; D gene: TRBD2; CDR3 protein: CASRNGGAETQYF; CDR3 DNA: TGTGCCAGCAGAAACGGGGGGGCCGAGACCCAGTACTTC
V gene: TRBV7-9; J gene: TRBJ1-1; clone size: many; D gene: TRBD1; CDR3 protein: CASSLVPGQGENTEAFF; CDR3 DNA: TGTGCCAGCAGCTTAGTCCCGGGACAGGGAGAGAACACTGAAGCTTTCTTT
V gene: TRBV28; J gene: TRBJ2-3; clone size: many; D gene: NA; CDR3 protein: CASSPGFRDTQYF; CDR3 DNA: TGTGCCAGCAGCCCAGGGTTCCGAGATACGCAGTATTTT